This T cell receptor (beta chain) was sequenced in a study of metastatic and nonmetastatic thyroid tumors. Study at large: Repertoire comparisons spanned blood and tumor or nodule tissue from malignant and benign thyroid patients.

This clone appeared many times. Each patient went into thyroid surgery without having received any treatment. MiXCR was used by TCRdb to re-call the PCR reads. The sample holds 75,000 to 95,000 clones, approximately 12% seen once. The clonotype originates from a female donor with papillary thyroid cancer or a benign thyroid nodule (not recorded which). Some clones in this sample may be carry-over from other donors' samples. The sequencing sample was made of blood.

The CDR3 nucleotides read TGTGCCACCAGCAGAGAGGTGACTAGCGGACACAATGAGCAGTTCTTC. This encodes CATSREVTSGHNEQFF. The rearrangement links TRBV15 to TRBJ2-1, with 9 bases fitting TRBD2. Unmatched junction bases numbered 5, after V lost 0 bases and J lost 5 bases. The CDR3 runs to 16 residues. Germline assignment: CDR1 LNHNV and CDR2 YYDKDF (reference sequence).